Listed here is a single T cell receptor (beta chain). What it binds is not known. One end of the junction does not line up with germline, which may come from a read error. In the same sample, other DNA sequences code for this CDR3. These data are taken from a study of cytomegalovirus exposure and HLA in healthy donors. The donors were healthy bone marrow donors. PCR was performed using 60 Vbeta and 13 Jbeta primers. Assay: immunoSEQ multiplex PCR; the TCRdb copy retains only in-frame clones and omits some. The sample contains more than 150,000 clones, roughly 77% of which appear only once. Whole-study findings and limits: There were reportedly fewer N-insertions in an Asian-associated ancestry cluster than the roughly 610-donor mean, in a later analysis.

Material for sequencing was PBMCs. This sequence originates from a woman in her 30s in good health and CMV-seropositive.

The CDR3 here is CASGLVRTGSFFGEQFF. Here the CDR3 DNA reads TGTGCTAGTGGTCTGGTACGGACAGGCTCCTTTTTCGGTGAGCAGTTCTTC. The V and J genes are TRBV12-5 and TRBJ2-1, with 7 bases that match TRBD1. Germline V lookup: CDR1 LGHNT, CDR2 FRNRAP. The CDR3 loop spans 17 amino acids.